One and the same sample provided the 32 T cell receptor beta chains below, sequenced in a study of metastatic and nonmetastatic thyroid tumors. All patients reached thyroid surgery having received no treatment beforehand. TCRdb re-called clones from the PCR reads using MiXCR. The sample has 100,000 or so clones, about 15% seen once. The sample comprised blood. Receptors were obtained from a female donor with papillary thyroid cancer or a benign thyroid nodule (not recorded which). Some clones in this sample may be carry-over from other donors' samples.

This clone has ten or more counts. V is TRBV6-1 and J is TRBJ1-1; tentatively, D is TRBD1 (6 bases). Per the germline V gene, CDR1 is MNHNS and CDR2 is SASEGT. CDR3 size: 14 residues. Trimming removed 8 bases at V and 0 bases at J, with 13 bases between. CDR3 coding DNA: TGTGCCAGCCGGGGGGCCCCCATGAACACTGAAGCTTTCTTT. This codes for CASRGAPMNTEAFF.

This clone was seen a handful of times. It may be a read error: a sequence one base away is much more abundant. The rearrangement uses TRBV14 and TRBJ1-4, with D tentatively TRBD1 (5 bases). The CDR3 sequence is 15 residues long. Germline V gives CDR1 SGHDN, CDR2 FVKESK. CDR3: CASIQGAPTNEKLFF. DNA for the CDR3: TGTGCCAGCATCCAAGGGGCTCCCACTAATGAAAAACTGTTTTTT.

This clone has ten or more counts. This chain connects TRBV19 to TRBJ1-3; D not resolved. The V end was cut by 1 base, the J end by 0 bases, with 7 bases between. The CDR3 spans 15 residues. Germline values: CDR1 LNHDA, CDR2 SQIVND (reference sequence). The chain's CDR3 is CASSIVGYSGNTIYF. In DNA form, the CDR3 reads TGTGCCAGTAGTATAGTTGGGTACTCTGGAAACACCATATATTTT. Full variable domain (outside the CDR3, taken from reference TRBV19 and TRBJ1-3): DGGITQSPKYLFRKEGQNVTLSCEQNLNHDAMYWYRQDPGQGLRLIYYSQIVNDFQKGDIAEGYSVSREKKESFPLTVTSAQKNPTAFYLCASSIVGYSGNTIYFGEGSWLTVV.

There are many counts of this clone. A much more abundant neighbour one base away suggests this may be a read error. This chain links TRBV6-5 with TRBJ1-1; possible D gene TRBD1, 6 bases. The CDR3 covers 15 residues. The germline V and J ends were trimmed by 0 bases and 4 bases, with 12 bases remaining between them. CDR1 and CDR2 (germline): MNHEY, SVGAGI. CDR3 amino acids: CASSYSLGGSTEAFF. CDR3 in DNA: TGTGCCAGCAGTTACTCGTTAGGGGGGAGCACTGAAGCTTTCTTT.

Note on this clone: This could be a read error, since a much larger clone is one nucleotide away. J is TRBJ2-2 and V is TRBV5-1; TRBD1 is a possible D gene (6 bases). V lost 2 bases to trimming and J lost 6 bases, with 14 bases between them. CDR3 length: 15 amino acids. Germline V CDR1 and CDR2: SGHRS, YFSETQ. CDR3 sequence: CASSLWGLVSGELFF. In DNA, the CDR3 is TGCGCCAGCAGCTTATGGGGGCTGGTGTCCGGGGAGCTGTTTTTT.

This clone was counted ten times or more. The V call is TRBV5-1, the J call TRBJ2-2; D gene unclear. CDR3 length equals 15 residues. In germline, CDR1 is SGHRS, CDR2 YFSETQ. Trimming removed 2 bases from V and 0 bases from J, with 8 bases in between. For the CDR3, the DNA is TGCGCCAGCAGCTTCCCCACTCCGAACACCGGGGAGCTGTTTTTT. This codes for CASSFPTPNTGELFF.

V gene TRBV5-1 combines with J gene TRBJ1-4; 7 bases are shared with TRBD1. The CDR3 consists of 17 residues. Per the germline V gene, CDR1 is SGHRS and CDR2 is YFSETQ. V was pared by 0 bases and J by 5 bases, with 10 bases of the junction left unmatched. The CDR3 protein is CASSLGLIGGLNEKLFF. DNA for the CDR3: TGCGCCAGCAGCTTGGGCCTAATAGGGGGCTTGAATGAAAAACTGTTTTTT.

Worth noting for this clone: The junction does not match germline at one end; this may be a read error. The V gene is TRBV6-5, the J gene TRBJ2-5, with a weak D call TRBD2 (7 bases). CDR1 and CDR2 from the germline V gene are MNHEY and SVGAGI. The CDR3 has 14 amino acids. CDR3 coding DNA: TGTGCCAGCAGTTGCGGTGGAGGGGGGGAGACCCATTACTTC. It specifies CASSCGGGGETHYF.

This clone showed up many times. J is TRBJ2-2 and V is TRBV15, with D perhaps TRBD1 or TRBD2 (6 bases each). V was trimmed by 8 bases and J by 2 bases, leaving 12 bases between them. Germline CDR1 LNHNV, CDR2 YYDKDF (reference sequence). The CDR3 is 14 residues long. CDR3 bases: TGTGCCACCGAGGAGGGGGAAAACACCGGGGAGCTGTTTTTT. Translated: CATEEGENTGELFF. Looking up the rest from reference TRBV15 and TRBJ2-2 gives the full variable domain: DAMVIQNPRYQVTQFGKPVTLSCSQTLNHNVMYWYQQKSSQAPKLLFHYYDKDFNNEADTPDNFQSRRPNTSFCFLDIRSPGLGDTAMYLCATEEGENTGELFFGEGSRLTVL.

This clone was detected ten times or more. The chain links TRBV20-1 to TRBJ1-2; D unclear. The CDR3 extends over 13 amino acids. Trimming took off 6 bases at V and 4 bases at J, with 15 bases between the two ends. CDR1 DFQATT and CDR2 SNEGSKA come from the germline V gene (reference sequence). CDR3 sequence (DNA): TGCAGTGCCCTAGGCCGTCTTGGCTATGGCTACACCTTC. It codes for CSALGRLGYGYTF.

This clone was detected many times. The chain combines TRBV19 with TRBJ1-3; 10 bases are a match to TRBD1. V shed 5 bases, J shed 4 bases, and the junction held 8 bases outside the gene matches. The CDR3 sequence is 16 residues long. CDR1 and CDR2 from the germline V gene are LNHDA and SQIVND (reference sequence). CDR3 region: CASSPRTGGKGNTIYF. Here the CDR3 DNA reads TGTGCCAGTAGTCCCCGGACAGGGGGTAAAGGAAACACCATATATTTT. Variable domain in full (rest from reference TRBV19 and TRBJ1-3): DGGITQSPKYLFRKEGQNVTLSCEQNLNHDAMYWYRQDPGQGLRLIYYSQIVNDFQKGDIAEGYSVSREKKESFPLTVTSAQKNPTAFYLCASSPRTGGKGNTIYFGEGSWLTVV.

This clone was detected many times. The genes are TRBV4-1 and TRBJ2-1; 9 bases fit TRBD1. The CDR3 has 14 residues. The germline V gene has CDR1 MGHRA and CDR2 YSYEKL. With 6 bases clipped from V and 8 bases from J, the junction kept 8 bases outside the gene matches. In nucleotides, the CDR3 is TGCGCCAGCAGGATAGGGACAGGGTATGATGAGCAGTTCTTC. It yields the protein CASRIGTGYDEQFF.

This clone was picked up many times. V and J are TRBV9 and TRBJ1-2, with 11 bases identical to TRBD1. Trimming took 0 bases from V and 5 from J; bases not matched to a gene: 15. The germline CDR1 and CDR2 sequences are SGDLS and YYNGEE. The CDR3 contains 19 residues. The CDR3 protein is CASSVATGQGARGGYGYTF. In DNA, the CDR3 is TGTGCCAGCAGCGTAGCTACAGGACAGGGGGCGAGAGGTGGATATGGCTACACCTTC.

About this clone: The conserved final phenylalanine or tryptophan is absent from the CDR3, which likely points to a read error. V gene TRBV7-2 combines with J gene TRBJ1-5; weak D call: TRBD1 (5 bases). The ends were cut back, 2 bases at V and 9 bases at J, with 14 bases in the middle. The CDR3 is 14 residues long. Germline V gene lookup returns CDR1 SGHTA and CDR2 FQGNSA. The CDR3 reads CASSLRLIGAPQHL. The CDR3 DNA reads TGTGCCAGCAGCTTAAGATTAATAGGGGCGCCCCAGCATCTT.

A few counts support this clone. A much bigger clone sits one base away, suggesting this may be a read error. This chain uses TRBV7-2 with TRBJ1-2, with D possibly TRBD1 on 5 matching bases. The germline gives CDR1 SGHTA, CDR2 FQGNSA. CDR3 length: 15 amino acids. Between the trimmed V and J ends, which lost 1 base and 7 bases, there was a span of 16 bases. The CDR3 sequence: CASSLVTVAGGGYTF. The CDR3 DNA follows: TGTGCCAGCAGCTTAGTCACAGTCGCCGGGGGTGGCTACACCTTC. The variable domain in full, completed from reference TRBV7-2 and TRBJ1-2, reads GAGVSQSPSNKVTEKGKDVELRCDPISGHTALYWYRQSLGQGLEFLIYFQGNSAPDKSGLPSDRFSAERTGGSVSTLTIQRTQQEDSAVYLCASSLVTVAGGGYTFGSGTRLTVV.

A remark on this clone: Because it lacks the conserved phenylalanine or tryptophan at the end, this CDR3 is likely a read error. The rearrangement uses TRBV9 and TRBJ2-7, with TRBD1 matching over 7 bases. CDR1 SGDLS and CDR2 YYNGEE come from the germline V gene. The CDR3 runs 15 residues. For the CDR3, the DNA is TGTGCCAGCATCGTAGCTTGGGGACAGTCCTACGAGCAGTACCTC. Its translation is CASIVAWGQSYEQYL.

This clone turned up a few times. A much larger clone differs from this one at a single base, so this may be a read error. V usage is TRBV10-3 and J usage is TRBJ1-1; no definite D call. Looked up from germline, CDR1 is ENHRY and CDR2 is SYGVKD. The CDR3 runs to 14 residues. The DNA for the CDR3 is TGTGCCATCAGAGAGACTGAAATGAACACTGAAGATTTCTTT. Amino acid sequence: CAIRETEMNTEDFF.

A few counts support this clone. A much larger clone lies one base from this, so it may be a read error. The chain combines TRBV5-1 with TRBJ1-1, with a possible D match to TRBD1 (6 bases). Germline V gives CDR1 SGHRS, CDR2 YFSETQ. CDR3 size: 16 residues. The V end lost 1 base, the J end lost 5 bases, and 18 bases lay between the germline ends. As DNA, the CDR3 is TGCGCCAGCAGCTTGTACACCGAGGGGGGGGCAACTGAAGCTTTCTTT. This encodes CASSLYTEGGATEAFF.

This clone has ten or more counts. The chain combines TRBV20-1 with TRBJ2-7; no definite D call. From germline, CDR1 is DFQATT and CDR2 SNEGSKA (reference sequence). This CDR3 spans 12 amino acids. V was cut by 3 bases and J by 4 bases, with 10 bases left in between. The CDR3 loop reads CSARPAPYEQYF. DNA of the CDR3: TGCAGTGCTAGGCCCGCCCCTTACGAGCAGTACTTC.

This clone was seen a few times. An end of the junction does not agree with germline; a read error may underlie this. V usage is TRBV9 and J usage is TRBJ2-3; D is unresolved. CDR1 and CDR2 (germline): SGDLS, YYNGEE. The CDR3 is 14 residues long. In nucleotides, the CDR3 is TGTGCCGGCAGCGTAGAGTCAGGCACAGATACGCAGTATTTT. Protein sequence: CAGSVESGTDTQYF. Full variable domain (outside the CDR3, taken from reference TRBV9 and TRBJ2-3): DSGVTQTPKHLITATGQRVTLRCSPRSGDLSVYWYQQSLDQGLQFLIQYYNGEERAKGNILERFSAQQFPDLHSELNLSSLELGDSALYFCAGSVESGTDTQYFGPGTRLTVL.

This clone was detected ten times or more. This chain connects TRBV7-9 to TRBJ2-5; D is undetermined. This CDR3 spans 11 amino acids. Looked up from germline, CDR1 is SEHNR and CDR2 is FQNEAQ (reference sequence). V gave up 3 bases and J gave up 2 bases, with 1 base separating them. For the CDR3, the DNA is TGTGCCAGCAGCTTTCAAGAGACCCAGTACTTC. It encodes CASSFQETQYF.

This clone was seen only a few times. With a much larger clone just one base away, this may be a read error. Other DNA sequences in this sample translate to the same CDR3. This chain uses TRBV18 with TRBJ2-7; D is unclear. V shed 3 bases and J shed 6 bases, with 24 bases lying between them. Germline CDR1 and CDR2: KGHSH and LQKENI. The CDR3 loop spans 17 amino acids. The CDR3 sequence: CASSPTLIGIQRIEQYF. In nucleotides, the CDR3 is TGTGCCAGCTCACCTACTCTTATTGGGATCCAAAGGATCGAGCAGTACTTC.

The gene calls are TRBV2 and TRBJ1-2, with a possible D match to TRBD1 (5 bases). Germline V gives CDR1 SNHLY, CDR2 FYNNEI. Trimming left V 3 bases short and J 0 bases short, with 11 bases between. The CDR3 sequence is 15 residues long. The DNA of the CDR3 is TGTGCCAGCAGTGATGGCTGGGGGGCTAACTATGGCTACACCTTC. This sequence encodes CASSDGWGANYGYTF. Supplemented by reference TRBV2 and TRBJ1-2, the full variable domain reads EPEVTQTPSHQVTQMGQEVILRCVPISNHLYFYWYRQILGQKVEFLVSFYNNEISEKSEIFDDQFSVERPDGSNFTLKIRSTKLEDSAMYFCASSDGWGANYGYTFGSGTRLTVV.

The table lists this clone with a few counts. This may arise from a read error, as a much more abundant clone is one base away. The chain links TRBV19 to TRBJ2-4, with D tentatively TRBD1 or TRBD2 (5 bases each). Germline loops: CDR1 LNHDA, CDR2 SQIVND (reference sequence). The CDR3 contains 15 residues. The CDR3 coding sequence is TGTGCCAGTAGCAAGAGGGGCCTAGCCGAAAACATTCAGTACTTC. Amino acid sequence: CASSKRGLAENIQYF. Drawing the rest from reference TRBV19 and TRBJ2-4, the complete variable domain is DGGITQSPKYLFRKEGQNVTLSCEQNLNHDAMYWYRQDPGQGLRLIYYSQIVNDFQKGDIAEGYSVSREKKESFPLTVTSAQKNPTAFYLCASSKRGLAENIQYFGAGTRLSVL.

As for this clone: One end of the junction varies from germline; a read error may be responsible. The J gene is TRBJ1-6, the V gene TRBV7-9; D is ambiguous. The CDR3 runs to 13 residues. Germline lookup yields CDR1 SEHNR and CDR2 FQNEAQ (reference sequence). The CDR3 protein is CASSLETYSPPHF. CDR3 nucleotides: TGTGCCAGCAGCTTAGAAACTTATTCACCCCCCCACTTT.

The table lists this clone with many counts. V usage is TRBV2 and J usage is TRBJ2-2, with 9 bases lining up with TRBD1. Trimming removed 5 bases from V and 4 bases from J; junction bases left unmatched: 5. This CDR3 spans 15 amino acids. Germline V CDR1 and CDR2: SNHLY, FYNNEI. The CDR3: CASSIGTGSTGELFF. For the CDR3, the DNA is TGTGCCAGCAGTATCGGGACAGGGTCCACCGGGGAGCTGTTTTTT.

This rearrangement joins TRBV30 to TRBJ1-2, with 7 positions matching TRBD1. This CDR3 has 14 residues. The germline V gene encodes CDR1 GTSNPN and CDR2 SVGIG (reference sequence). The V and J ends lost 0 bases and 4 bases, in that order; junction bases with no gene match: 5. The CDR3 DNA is TGTGCCTGGAGTGTTTTTACAGGGGTCTATGGCTACACCTTC. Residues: CAWSVFTGVYGYTF.

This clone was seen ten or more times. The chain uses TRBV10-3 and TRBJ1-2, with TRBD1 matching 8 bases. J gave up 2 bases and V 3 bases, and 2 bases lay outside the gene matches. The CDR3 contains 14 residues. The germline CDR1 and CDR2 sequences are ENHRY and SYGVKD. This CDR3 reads CAISDRGRNYGYTF. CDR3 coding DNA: TGTGCCATCAGTGACAGGGGGCGAAACTATGGCTACACCTTC.

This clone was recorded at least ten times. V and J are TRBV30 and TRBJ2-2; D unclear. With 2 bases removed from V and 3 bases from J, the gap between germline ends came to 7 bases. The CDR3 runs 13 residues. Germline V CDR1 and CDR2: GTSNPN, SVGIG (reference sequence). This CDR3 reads CAWSIEYTGELFF. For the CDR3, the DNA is TGTGCCTGGAGTATCGAGTACACCGGGGAGCTGTTTTTT.

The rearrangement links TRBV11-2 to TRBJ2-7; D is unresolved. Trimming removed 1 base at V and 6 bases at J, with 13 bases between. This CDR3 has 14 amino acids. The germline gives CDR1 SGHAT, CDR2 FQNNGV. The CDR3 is CASSLVVGWGEQYF. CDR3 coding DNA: TGTGCCAGCAGCTTAGTGGTGGGGTGGGGCGAGCAGTACTTC.

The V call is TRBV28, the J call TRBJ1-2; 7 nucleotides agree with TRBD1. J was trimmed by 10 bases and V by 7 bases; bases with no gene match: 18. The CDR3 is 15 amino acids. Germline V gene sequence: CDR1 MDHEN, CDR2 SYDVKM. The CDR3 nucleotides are TGTGCCAGCACGACCGTACAGGGGATGACTTTTATCTACACCTTC. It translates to CASTTVQGMTFIYTF.

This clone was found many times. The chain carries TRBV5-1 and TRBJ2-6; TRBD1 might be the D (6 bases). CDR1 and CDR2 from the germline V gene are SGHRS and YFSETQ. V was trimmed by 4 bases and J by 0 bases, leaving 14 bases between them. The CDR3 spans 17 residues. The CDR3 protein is CASSPDTGFSGANVLTF. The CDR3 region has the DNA TGCGCCAGCAGCCCGGATACAGGGTTCTCTGGGGCCAACGTCCTGACTTTC.